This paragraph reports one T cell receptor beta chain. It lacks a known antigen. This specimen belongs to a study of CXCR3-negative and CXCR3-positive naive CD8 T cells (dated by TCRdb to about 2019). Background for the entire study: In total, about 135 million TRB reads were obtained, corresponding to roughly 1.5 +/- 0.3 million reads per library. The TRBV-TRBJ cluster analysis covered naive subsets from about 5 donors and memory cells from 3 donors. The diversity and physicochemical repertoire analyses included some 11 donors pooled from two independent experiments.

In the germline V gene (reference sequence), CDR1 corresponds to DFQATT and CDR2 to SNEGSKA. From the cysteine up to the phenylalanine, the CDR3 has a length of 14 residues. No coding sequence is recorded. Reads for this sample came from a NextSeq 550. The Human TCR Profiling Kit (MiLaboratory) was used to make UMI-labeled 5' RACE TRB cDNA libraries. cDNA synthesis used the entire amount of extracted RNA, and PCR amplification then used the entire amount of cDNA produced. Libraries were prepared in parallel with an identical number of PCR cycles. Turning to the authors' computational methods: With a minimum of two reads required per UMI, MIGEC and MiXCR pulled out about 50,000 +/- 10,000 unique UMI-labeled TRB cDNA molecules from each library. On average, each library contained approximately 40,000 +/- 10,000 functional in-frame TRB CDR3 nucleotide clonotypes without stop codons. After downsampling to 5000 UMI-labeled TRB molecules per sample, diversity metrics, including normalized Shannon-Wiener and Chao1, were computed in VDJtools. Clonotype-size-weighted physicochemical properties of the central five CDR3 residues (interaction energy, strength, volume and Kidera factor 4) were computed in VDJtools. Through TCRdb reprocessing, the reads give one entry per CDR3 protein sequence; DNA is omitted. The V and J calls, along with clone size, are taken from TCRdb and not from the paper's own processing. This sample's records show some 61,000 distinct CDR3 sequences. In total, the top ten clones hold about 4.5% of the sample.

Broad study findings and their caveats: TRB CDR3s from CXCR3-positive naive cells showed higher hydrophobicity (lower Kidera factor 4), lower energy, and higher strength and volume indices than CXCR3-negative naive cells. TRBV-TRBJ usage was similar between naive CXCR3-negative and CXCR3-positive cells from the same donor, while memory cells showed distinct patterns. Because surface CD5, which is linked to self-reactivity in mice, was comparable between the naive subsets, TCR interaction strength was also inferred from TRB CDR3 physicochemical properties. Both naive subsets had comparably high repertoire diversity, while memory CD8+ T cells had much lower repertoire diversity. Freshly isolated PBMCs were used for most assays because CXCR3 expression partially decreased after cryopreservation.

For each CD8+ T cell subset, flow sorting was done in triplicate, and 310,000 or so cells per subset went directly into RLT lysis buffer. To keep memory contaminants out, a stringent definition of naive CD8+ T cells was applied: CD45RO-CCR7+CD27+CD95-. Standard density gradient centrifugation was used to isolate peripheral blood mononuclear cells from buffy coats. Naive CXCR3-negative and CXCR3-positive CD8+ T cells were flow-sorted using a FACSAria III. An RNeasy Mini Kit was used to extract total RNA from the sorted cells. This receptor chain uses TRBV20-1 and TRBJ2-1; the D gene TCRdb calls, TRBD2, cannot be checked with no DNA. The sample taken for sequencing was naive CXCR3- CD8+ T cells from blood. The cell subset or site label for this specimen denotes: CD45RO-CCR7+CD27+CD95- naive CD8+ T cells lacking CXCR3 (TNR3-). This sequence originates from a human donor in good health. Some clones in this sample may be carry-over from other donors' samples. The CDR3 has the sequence CSAPGLAGVNEQFF.